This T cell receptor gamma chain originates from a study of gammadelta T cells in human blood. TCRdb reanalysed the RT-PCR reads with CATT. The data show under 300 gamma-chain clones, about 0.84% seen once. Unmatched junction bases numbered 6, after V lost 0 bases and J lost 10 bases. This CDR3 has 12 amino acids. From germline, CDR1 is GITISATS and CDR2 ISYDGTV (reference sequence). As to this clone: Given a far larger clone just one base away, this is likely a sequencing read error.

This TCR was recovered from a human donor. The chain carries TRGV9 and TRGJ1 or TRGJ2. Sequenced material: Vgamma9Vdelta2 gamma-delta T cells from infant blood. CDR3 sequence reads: CALWEVPRKKLF. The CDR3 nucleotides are TGTGCCTTGTGGGAGGTGCCGAGGAAGAAACTCTTT.